This TCR beta chain was sequenced for a study of T cells after yellow fever vaccination. Study details: Preparation of fractions with low cell numbers was performed using SMART-Seq v4 Ultra Low Input.

A single record per CDR3 protein comes from TCRdb applying MiXCR to the 5' RACE reads. Here the sample spans about 550,000 distinct CDR3 sequences, roughly 19% being singletons. The V and J ends lost 4 bases and 6 bases, in that order; junction bases with no gene match: 2. The CDR3 covers 13 residues. The V gene's germline CDR1 is MNHEY and CDR2 SVGAGI. J is TRBJ2-7 and V is TRBV6-5, with 11 bases aligning to TRBD2. This receptor was identified in a young man who received the YFV17D yellow fever vaccine. The sample in question was PBMCs, obtained 15 days after the yellow fever booster vaccination. The CDR3 protein is CASSLLAGAEQYF. The CDR3 nucleotides are TGTGCCAGCAGTTTACTAGCGGGAGCCGAGCAGTACTTC.